Following are 19 T cell receptor beta chains from one sample sequenced in a study of T cells in Graves' hyperthyroidism and ophthalmopathy. RNA transcripts provided the source from which TCR beta CDR3 regions were amplified. First-round RT-PCR with HTBI primers amplified the TCR CDR3 region. TCRdb called the multiplex PCR reads again in MiXCR, with one record for every CDR3 protein. The profile shows around 200,000 distinct CDR3 sequences, over 15% of them singletons. The sequenced sample was blood. All receptors derive from a woman aged 45-60 years with Graves' hyperthyroidism.

This clonotype has ten or more counts. The V and J genes are TRBV12-3 or TRBV12-4 and TRBJ1-3; no reliable D call. The germline V and J ends were trimmed by 1 base and 3 bases, with 4 bases remaining between them. The CDR3 has 13 residues. The CDR3 bases are TGTGCCAGCAGTTTAGTAAATGGAAACACCATATATTTT. This translates into CASSLVNGNTIYF.

The J gene is TRBJ2-1, the V gene TRBV4-1; no reliable D call. Germline-derived CDR1 and CDR2 are MGHRA and YSYEKL. The CDR3 is 15 amino acids. V lost 0 bases, J lost 9 bases, and 15 bases lay in between. Here the CDR3 reads CASSQDRSSASEQFF. CDR3 nucleotide sequence: TGCGCCAGCAGCCAAGATCGGTCCTCGGCAAGTGAGCAGTTCTTC.

This clonotype has a count of ten or more. The CDR3 spells CASSLERGAPDTQYF. CDR3 DNA sequence: TGTGCCAGCAGCTTAGAGCGGGGAGCCCCAGATACGCAGTATTTT. This chain uses TRBV11-2 with TRBJ2-3; D is perhaps TRBD2 (6 bases). Germline V CDR1 and CDR2: SGHAT, FQNNGV. The CDR3 loop spans 15 amino acids. Deletions cut 0 bases from V and 4 bases from J, with 11 bases between.

The chain uses TRBV19 and TRBJ1-1, with 8 bases identical to TRBD1. The germline V gene has CDR1 LNHDA and CDR2 SQIVND (reference sequence). Trimming removed 3 bases from V and 10 bases from J; junction bases left unmatched: 10. The CDR3 covers 14 residues. Here the CDR3 reads CASSIHRGEFRAFF. CDR3 nucleotides: TGTGCCAGTAGTATCCACAGGGGGGAGTTTAGAGCTTTCTTT.

This clonotype has only a few counts. A junction boundary mismatches the germline segment, possibly from a read error. The rearrangement uses TRBV7-8 and TRBJ1-5; D is possibly TRBD1 (5 bases). The germline V gene encodes CDR1 SGHVS and CDR2 FQNEAQ. This CDR3 contains 18 residues. The CDR3 DNA is TGTGCCGGCAGCTCCTCCAGAGAGACAGACTATAGCAATCAGCCCCAGCATTTT. Protein product: CAGSSSRETDYSNQPQHF.

This clonotype was found many times. The chain is built from TRBV5-1 and TRBJ1-1; 10 positions agree with TRBD1. The CDR3 totals 16 residues. After removal of 2 bases from V and 7 bases from J, the junction contained 11 bases not matched to a gene. Germline V gives CDR1 SGHRS, CDR2 YFSETQ. The CDR3 region is CASSLSGQGIRLEAFF. Here the CDR3 DNA reads TGCGCCAGCAGCTTATCGGGACAGGGGATTCGCCTTGAAGCTTTCTTT. The full variable domain, with the rest looked up from reference TRBV5-1 and TRBJ1-1, is KAGVTQTPRYLIKTRGQQVTLSCSPISGHRSVSWYQQTPGQGLQFLFEYFSETQRNKGNFPGRFSGRQFSNSRSEMNVSTLELGDSALYLCASSLSGQGIRLEAFFGQGTRLTVV.

There are a few counts of this clonotype. The rearrangement joins TRBV11-1 to TRBJ1-3; TRBD1 might be the D (5 bases). V lost 5 bases and J 0 bases, leaving 11 bases between the germline ends. The V gene's germline CDR1 is SGHAT and CDR2 FQDESV (reference sequence). This CDR3 has 15 residues. The CDR3 loop reads CASSLGRTSGNTIYF. In DNA, the CDR3 is TGTGCCAGCAGCCTGGGACGGACCTCTGGAAACACCATATATTTT.

The chain joins TRBV6-5 to TRBJ1-2; D is uncertain. The CDR3 extends over 12 amino acids. Trimming removed 2 bases from V and 7 bases from J, with 8 bases in between. The germline CDR1 and CDR2 sequences are MNHEY and SVGAGI. The CDR3 spells CASSYGVGGYTF. CDR3 sequence (DNA): TGTGCCAGCAGTTACGGGGTTGGTGGCTACACCTTC.

This clonotype has at least ten counts. A much bigger clone sits one base away, suggesting this may be a read error. This chain links TRBV28 with TRBJ2-2; 10 bases align to TRBD2. The V and J ends lost 6 bases and 1 base, in that order; junction bases with no gene match: 14. Germline-derived CDR1 and CDR2 are MDHEN and SYDVKM. This CDR3 is 19 amino acids long. The CDR3 bases are TGTGCCAGCAGCCCACCCCGAAAAGTAGCGGGGGGGAACACCGGGGAGCTGTTTTTT. As protein: CASSPPRKVAGGNTGELFF.

The table lists this clonotype with a few counts. J is TRBJ1-1 and V is TRBV11-2, with D possibly matching TRBD1 (5 bases). CDR1 is SGHAT and CDR2 is FQNNGV in the germline V gene. V lost 5 bases and J lost 6, with 28 bases in between. CDR3 length equals 18 residues. CDR3 sequence (DNA): TGTGCCAGCAGCCAAGATGGCCCCCCCCTGACAGTTCAGGCTGAAGCTTTCTTT. Residues: CASSQDGPPLTVQAEAFF. The full variable domain, completed using reference TRBV11-2 and TRBJ1-1, is EAGVAQSPRYKIIEKRQSVAFWCNPISGHATLYWYQQILGQGPKLLIQFQNNGVVDDSQLPKDRFSAERLKGVDSTLKIQPAKLEDSAVYLCASSQDGPPLTVQAEAFFGQGTRLTVV.

There are many counts of this clonotype. The CDR3 spells CASSLRGTGSYNEQFF. Written as DNA, the CDR3 is TGCGCCAGCAGCTTGAGGGGGACAGGGTCCTACAATGAGCAGTTCTTC. The V gene is TRBV5-1, the J gene TRBJ2-1; 9 bases align to TRBD1. The CDR3 is made up of 16 amino acids. Germline V gene data show CDR1 as SGHRS and CDR2 as YFSETQ. V was pared by 1 base and J by 1 base, with 3 bases of the junction left unmatched.

This clonotype was seen many times. The chain's CDR3 is CATSLKWVENTEAFF. The CDR3 DNA sequence: TGTGCCACCAGCCTCAAGTGGGTGGAGAACACTGAAGCTTTCTTT. The chain couples TRBV15 to TRBJ1-1; no clear D. This CDR3 is built from 15 residues. CDR1 LNHNV and CDR2 YYDKDF come from the germline V gene (reference sequence). V was trimmed by 5 bases and J by 1 base, leaving 14 bases between them. Full variable domain (missing parts from reference TRBV15 and TRBJ1-1): DAMVIQNPRYQVTQFGKPVTLSCSQTLNHNVMYWYQQKSSQAPKLLFHYYDKDFNNEADTPDNFQSRRPNTSFCFLDIRSPGLGDTAMYLCATSLKWVENTEAFFGQGTRLTVV.

This sequence joins TRBV6-1 and TRBJ2-7, with TRBD1 matching 8 bases. The J segment lost 5 bases and the V segment lost 5 bases, leaving 8 bases of the junction unmatched. The CDR3 totals 14 residues. Germline V CDR1 and CDR2: MNHNS, SASEGT. The CDR3 DNA follows: TGTGCCAGCAGTATAGGGCCAGGGGGCCACGAGCAGTACTTC. Protein sequence: CASSIGPGGHEQYF.

This clonotype came up many times. The CDR3 region has the DNA TGTGCCAGCAGCTTAGAAGTAGCATTAGCCGCAGATACGCAGTATTTT. It is translated as CASSLEVALAADTQYF. J is TRBJ2-3 and V is TRBV11-2, with no clear D. The CDR3 sequence is 16 residues long. Germline V gene sequence: CDR1 SGHAT, CDR2 FQNNGV. Between the trimmed V and J ends, which lost 0 bases and 4 bases, there was a span of 14 bases.

The genes are TRBV20-1 and TRBJ2-2; the match to TRBD2 covers 8 bases. The CDR3 contains 15 residues. V was clipped by 1 base and J by 3 bases; unmatched bases: 4. Germline CDR1 reads DFQATT; CDR2 reads SNEGSKA (reference sequence). The CDR3 protein is CSARAGTRDTGELFF. Written as DNA, the CDR3 is TGCAGTGCTAGAGCCGGGACTAGGGACACCGGGGAGCTGTTTTTT.

This clonotype was recorded at least ten times. The chain links TRBV5-1 to TRBJ2-7, with 7 positions matching TRBD1. The junction had 6 bases not matched to a gene; V was cut back by 0 bases and J by 3 bases. This CDR3 contains 15 residues. In germline, CDR1 is SGHRS, CDR2 YFSETQ. CDR3 nucleotide sequence: TGCGCCAGCAGCTTGGAAGGGGGCGGCCTCTACGAGCAGTACTTC. It codes for CASSLEGGGLYEQYF.

This clonotype was seen at least ten times. The rearrangement links TRBV9 to TRBJ1-2; possibly TRBD1 for D (6 bases). The germline gives CDR1 SGDLS, CDR2 YYNGEE. The CDR3 runs 13 residues. V lost 1 base and J 5 bases, leaving 9 bases between the germline ends. CDR3 region: CASSVQGTYGYTF. The CDR3 DNA reads as TGTGCCAGCAGCGTACAGGGGACTTATGGCTACACCTTC. Variable domain in full (rest from reference TRBV9 and TRBJ1-2): DSGVTQTPKHLITATGQRVTLRCSPRSGDLSVYWYQQSLDQGLQFLIQYYNGEERAKGNILERFSAQQFPDLHSELNLSSLELGDSALYFCASSVQGTYGYTFGSGTRLTVV.

This clonotype was picked up many times. The chain links TRBV28 to TRBJ1-6; weak D call: TRBD1 (6 bases). CDR1 is MDHEN, CDR2 SYDVKM, per germline. With 6 bases removed from V and 6 bases from J, the gap between germline ends came to 18 bases. The CDR3 is 16 amino acids. CDR3 sequence reads: CASSAGGQGFNSPLHF. The CDR3 DNA reads as TGTGCCAGCAGCGCCGGGGGGCAGGGTTTTAATTCACCCCTCCACTTT.

The chain employs TRBV5-1 and TRBJ2-7; 9 bases fit TRBD1. This CDR3 comprises 15 residues. Germline values: CDR1 SGHRS, CDR2 YFSETQ. V shed 4 bases, J shed 0 bases, and the junction held 5 bases outside the gene matches. DNA of the CDR3: TGCGCCAGCAGCGCCGGACAGGGGTTCTCCTACGAGCAGTACTTC. Translated, it gives CASSAGQGFSYEQYF.